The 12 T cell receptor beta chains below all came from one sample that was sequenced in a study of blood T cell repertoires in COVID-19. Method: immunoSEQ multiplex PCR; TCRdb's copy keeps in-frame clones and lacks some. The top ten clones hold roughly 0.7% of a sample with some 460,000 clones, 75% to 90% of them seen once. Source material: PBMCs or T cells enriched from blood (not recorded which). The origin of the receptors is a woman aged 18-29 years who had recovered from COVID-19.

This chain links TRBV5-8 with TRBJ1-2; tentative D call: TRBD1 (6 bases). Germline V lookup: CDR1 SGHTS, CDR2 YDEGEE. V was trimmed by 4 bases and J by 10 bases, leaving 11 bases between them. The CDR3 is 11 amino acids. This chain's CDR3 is CASSPGGPYTF. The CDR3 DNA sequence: TGTGCCAGCAGCCCCGGGGGGCCCTACACCTTC.

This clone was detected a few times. The CDR3, as DNA: TGTGCCAGCAGCCAGACAGACTACGAGCAGTACTTC. As protein: CASSQTDYEQYF. V and J are TRBV3-1 (or the pseudogene TRBV3-2) and TRBJ2-7, with a weak D call TRBD1 (5 bases). Germline loops: CDR1 LGHDT, CDR2 YNNKEL (reference sequence). This CDR3 has 12 amino acids. Trimming took 3 bases from V and 3 from J, leaving 6 bases between them.

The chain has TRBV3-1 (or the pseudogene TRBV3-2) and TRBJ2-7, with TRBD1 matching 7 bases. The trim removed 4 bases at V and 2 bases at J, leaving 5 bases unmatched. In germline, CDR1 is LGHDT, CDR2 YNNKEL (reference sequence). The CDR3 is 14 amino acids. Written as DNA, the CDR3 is TGTGCCAGCAGCCTTTCGGGGACAGCCTACGAGCAGTACTTC. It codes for CASSLSGTAYEQYF.

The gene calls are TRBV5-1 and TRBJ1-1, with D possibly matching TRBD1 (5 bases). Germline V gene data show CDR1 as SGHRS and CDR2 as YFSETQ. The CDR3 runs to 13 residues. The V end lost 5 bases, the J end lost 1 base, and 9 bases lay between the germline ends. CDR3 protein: CASSWGRNTEAFF. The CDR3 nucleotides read TGCGCCAGCAGTTGGGGCAGGAACACTGAAGCTTTCTTT.

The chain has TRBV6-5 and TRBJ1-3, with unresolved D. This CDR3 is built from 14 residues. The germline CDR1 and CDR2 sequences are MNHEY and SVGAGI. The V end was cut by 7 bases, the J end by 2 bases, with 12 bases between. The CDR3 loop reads CASKSRLTGNTIYF. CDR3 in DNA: TGTGCCAGCAAATCCAGACTCACTGGAAACACCATATATTTT.

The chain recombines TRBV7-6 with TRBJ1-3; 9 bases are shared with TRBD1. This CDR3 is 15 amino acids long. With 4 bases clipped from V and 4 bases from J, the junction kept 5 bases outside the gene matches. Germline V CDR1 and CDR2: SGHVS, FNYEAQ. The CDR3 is CASSSPGTGGNTIYF. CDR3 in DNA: TGTGCCAGCAGCTCCCCCGGGACAGGGGGAAACACCATATATTTT.

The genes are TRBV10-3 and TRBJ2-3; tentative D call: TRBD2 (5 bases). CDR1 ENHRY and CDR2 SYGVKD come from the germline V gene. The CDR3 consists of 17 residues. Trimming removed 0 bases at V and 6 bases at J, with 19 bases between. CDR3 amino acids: CAISESNAGQLADTQYF. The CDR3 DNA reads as TGTGCCATCAGTGAGTCGAATGCGGGCCAGTTAGCGGATACGCAGTATTTT.

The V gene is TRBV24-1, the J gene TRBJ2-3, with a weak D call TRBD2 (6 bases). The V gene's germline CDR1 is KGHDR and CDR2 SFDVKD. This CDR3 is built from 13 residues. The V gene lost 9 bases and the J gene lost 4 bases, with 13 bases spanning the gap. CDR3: CATGDGGSDTQYF. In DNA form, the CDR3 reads TGTGCCACCGGGGACGGGGGATCAGATACGCAGTATTTT.

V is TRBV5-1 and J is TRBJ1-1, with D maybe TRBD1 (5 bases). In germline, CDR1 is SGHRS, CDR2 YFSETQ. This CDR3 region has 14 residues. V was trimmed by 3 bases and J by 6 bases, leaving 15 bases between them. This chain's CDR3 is CASSSGDGLAEAFF. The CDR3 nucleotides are TGCGCCAGCAGCTCGGGGGACGGACTGGCTGAAGCTTTCTTT.

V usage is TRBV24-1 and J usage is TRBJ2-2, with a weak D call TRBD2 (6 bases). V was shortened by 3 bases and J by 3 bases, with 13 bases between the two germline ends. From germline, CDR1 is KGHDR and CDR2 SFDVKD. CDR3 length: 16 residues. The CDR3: CATSDAPGGDTGELFF. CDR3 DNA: TGTGCCACCAGTGATGCACCCGGGGGAGACACCGGGGAGCTGTTTTTT.

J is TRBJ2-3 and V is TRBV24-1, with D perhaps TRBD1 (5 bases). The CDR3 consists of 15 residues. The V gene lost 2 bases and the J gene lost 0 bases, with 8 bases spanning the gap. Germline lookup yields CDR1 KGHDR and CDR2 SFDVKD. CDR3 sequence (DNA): TGTGCCACCAGTGATTCGACAGAAAGCACAGATACGCAGTATTTT. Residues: CATSDSTESTDTQYF.

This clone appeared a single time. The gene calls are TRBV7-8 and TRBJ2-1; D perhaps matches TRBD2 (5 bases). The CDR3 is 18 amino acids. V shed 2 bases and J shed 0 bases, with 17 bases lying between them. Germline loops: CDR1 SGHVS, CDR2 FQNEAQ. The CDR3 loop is CASSLKSPRVSSYNEQFF. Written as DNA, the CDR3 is TGTGCCAGCAGCTTAAAATCACCGAGGGTCAGCTCCTACAATGAGCAGTTCTTC.